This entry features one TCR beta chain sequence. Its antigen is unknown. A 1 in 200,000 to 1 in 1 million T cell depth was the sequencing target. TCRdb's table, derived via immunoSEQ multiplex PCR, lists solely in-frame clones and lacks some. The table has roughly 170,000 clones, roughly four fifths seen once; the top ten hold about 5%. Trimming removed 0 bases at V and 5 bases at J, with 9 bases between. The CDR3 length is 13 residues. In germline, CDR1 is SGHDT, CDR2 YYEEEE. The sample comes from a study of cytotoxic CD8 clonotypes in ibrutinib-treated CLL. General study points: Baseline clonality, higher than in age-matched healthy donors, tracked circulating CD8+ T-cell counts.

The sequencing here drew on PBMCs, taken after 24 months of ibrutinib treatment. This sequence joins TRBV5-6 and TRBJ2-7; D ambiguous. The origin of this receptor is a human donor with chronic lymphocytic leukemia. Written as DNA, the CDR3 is TGTGCCAGCAGCTTGGGGCTTATCGACGAGCAGTACTTC. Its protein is CASSLGLIDEQYF.